Presented here are 21 T cell receptor beta chains from one specimen sequenced in a study of cytomegalovirus exposure and HLA in healthy donors. In the PCR, 60 Vbeta and 13 Jbeta primers were used. Profiled with immunoSEQ multiplex PCR; TCRdb holds only in-frame clones, not every one. The sample shows approximately 160,000 clones, 80% to 85% of them seen only once. The sequenced material came from PBMCs. The receptors shown here come from a girl aged 2 to 10 in good health and CMV-seropositive.

The genes are TRBV25-1 and TRBJ2-5, with D perhaps TRBD2 (6 bases). CDR1 and CDR2 from the germline V gene are MGHDK and SYGVNS. This CDR3 spans 15 amino acids. Trimming shortened V by 6 bases and J by 2 bases, and 16 bases separated the two germline ends. The CDR3 sequence is CASSKRRGYQETQYF. CDR3 in DNA: TGTGCCAGCAGCAAAAGGAGGGGATATCAAGAGACCCAGTACTTC.

This clone was detected only once. The chain employs TRBV28 and TRBJ2-5; TRBD1 aligns across 9 bases. Germline values: CDR1 MDHEN, CDR2 SYDVKM. Losses at the gene ends were 5 bases for V and 4 bases for J; bases not matched to a gene: 11. This CDR3 has 16 residues. The CDR3 region is CASSPWDRASRETQYF. In DNA, the CDR3 is TGTGCCAGCAGTCCATGGGACAGGGCTTCAAGAGAGACCCAGTACTTC.

The chain uses TRBV23-1 and TRBJ1-2, with D possibly being TRBD1 (5 bases). TRBV23-1 belongs to the ORF category, with a function that is uncertain. This CDR3 comprises 15 residues. V was trimmed by 2 bases and J by 4 bases, leaving 14 bases between them. The CDR3 DNA is TGCGCCAGCAGTCAAAACCTAGACAGTTTCTATGGCTACACCTTC. Protein product: CASSQNLDSFYGYTF.

The rearrangement uses TRBV7-9 and TRBJ1-2; D is unresolved. The germline gives CDR1 SEHNR, CDR2 FQNEAQ (reference sequence). Trimming shortened V by 0 bases and J by 0 bases, and 8 bases separated the two germline ends. The CDR3 length is 15 residues. The chain's CDR3 is CASSLAFSANYGYTF. The CDR3 DNA reads as TGTGCCAGCAGCTTAGCCTTTAGTGCTAACTATGGCTACACCTTC. Based on the CDR3 plus reference TRBV7-9 and TRBJ1-2, the full variable domain is DTGVSQNPRHKITKRGQNVTFRCDPISEHNRLYWYRQTLGQGPEFLTYFQNEAQLEKSRLLSDRFSAERPKGSFSTLEIQRTEQGDSAMYLCASSLAFSANYGYTFGSGTRLTVV.

A note on this clone: Within the sample, other DNA sequences also encode this same CDR3. The rearrangement links TRBV6-5 to TRBJ1-2, with 11 bases aligning to TRBD1. J gave up 6 bases and V 6 bases, and 3 bases lay outside the gene matches. CDR3 length: 13 residues. Germline lookup yields CDR1 MNHEY and CDR2 SVGAGI. The CDR3 DNA follows: TGTGCCAGCAGGAGGGGACAGGGGGATGGCTACACCTTC. Translating gives CASRRGQGDGYTF.

This clone appeared once. The rearrangement uses TRBV9 and TRBJ2-7; 8 nucleotides agree with TRBD1. Germline CDR1 and CDR2: SGDLS and YYNGEE. The CDR3 is 13 amino acids. J gave up 7 bases and V 0 bases, and 3 bases lay outside the gene matches. The CDR3 loop is CASSVGRQGEQYF. The CDR3 DNA is TGTGCCAGCAGCGTAGGACGACAGGGGGAGCAGTACTTC.

CDR3 coding DNA: TGTGCCAGCAGCCAACGCGGGCGGTCCTCCTACAATGAGCAGTTCTTC. It translates to CASSQRGRSSYNEQFF. This chain links TRBV7-3 with TRBJ2-1; weak D call: TRBD2 (5 bases). V was pared by 5 bases and J by 0 bases, with 14 bases between. The CDR3 runs 16 residues. From germline, CDR1 is SGHTA and CDR2 FQGTGA.

The V and J genes are TRBV6-5 and TRBJ1-5; TRBD1 agrees at 7 bases. There are 13 residues in the CDR3. Unmatched junction bases numbered 2, after V lost 2 bases and J lost 7 bases. CDR1 is MNHEY and CDR2 is SVGAGI in the germline V gene. The CDR3 spells CASSYGRGQPQHF. The CDR3 DNA reads TGTGCCAGCAGTTACGGCAGGGGGCAGCCCCAGCATTTT.

This rearrangement joins TRBV6-6 to TRBJ2-7, with a tentative D call TRBD2 (5 bases). The V end lost 5 bases, the J end lost 2 bases, and 13 bases lay between the germline ends. The CDR3 is 14 amino acids. Germline V lookup: CDR1 MNHNY, CDR2 SVGAGI (reference sequence). The CDR3 region has the DNA TGTGCCAGCAGTATGGACTCGGTGGCCTACGAGCAGTACTTC. It codes for CASSMDSVAYEQYF.

The sample holds a few counts of this clone. This chain uses TRBV6-1 with TRBJ1-2; 9 nucleotides line up with TRBD1. The CDR3 extends over 15 amino acids. CDR1 MNHNS and CDR2 SASEGT come from the germline V gene. V lost 0 bases to trimming and J lost 7 bases; unmatched junction nucleotides: 6. CDR3 nucleotides: TGTGCCAGCAGTGAAGCCCCTACAGGGGGCTTTGGCTACACCTTC. It codes for CASSEAPTGGFGYTF.

The chain uses TRBV6-5 and TRBJ2-7; 10 nucleotides line up with TRBD1. CDR1 is MNHEY and CDR2 is SVGAGI in the germline V gene. Trimming took 11 bases from V and 7 from J; bases not matched to a gene: 17. The length of the CDR3 is 15 residues. The CDR3 protein is CACAPGQGKSLEQYF. In nucleotides, the CDR3 is TGTGCCTGTGCCCCGGGACAGGGGAAAAGCCTTGAGCAGTACTTC.

This chain connects TRBV2 to TRBJ1-4, with TRBD1 identical over 9 bases. This CDR3 is built from 20 residues. Germline V lookup: CDR1 SNHLY, CDR2 FYNNEI. The J segment lost 2 bases and the V segment lost 6 bases, leaving 19 bases of the junction unmatched. The CDR3 is CASRDTSGTGPPGTNEKLFF. For the CDR3, the DNA is TGTGCCAGCAGGGACACCTCCGGGACAGGGCCCCCGGGGACTAATGAAAAACTGTTTTTT.

The rearrangement uses TRBV30 and TRBJ1-5; D may be TRBD1 (6 bases). CDR1 and CDR2 from the germline V gene are GTSNPN and SVGIG (reference sequence). Trimming removed 5 bases at V and 1 base at J, with 15 bases between. The CDR3 is made up of 15 amino acids. This chain's CDR3 is CAWGPGENSNQPQHF. CDR3 bases: TGTGCCTGGGGACCAGGGGAAAACAGCAATCAGCCCCAGCATTTT.

In this sample, this clone turned up a few times. This chain links TRBV4-1 with TRBJ2-7; 8 nucleotides line up with TRBD1. V was pared by 1 base and J by 3 bases, with 14 bases of the junction left unmatched. CDR1 is MGHRA, CDR2 YSYEKL, per germline. The CDR3 is 18 amino acids. CDR3 loop: CASSQGLQGDRRRYEQYF. CDR3 in DNA: TGCGCCAGCAGCCAAGGTCTCCAGGGGGACAGGAGACGCTACGAGCAGTACTTC.

CDR3 DNA: TGTGCCAGCAAGGACAGGGGGAATTCACCCCTCCACTTT. Amino acid sequence: CASKDRGNSPLHF. The rearrangement joins TRBV6-5 to TRBJ1-6, with TRBD1 matching 10 bases. The CDR3 is made up of 13 amino acids. The ends lost 7 bases at V and 7 bases at J; junction bases unmatched: 1. From germline, CDR1 is MNHEY and CDR2 SVGAGI.

A few counts support this clone. At one boundary the junction diverges from the germline segment, which might be a read error. This chain uses TRBV7-2 with TRBJ2-7; 12 bases map to TRBD2. The CDR3 runs to 13 residues. From germline, CDR1 is SGHTA and CDR2 FQGNSA. Here the CDR3 DNA reads TGTGCCAGCAGCCCCCGACTAGCGGGAGTAGGGAACTTC. Residues: CASSPRLAGVGNF.

In this sample, this clone turned up a few times. The rearrangement links TRBV14 to TRBJ1-1; D is unclear. This CDR3 contains 14 residues. Germline V gene data show CDR1 as SGHDN and CDR2 as FVKESK. Trimming removed 4 bases at V and 0 bases at J, with 9 bases between. The CDR3 is CASSLTSLNTEAFF. The CDR3 DNA is TGTGCCAGCAGCCTTACTAGCTTGAACACTGAAGCTTTCTTT.

The chain recombines TRBV28 with TRBJ2-3, with D possibly matching TRBD2 (6 bases). CDR3 length: 18 amino acids. V was pared by 2 bases and J by 1 base, with 19 bases between. From germline, CDR1 is MDHEN and CDR2 SYDVKM. Written as DNA, the CDR3 is TGTGCCAGCAGTTTAGGCCCCCGTGGAGGGCTACGCACAGATACGCAGTATTTT. This codes for CASSLGPRGGLRTDTQYF.

CDR3 nucleotide sequence: TGTGCCCTCGGGTTATATGGCTACACCTTC. This sequence encodes CALGLYGYTF. The chain employs TRBV14 and TRBJ1-2; no reliable D call. There are 10 residues in the CDR3. V was trimmed by 11 bases and J by 5 bases, leaving 9 bases between them. Per germline, CDR1 SGHDN and CDR2 FVKESK.

The genes are TRBV30 and TRBJ2-1; 9 bases are a match to TRBD1. The junction had 8 bases not matched to a gene; V was cut back by 1 base and J by 4 bases. The CDR3 sequence is 16 residues long. Germline V gene lookup returns CDR1 GTSNPN and CDR2 SVGIG (reference sequence). The CDR3 loop is CAWSEGQGNLYNEQFF. CDR3 sequence (DNA): TGTGCCTGGAGTGAGGGACAGGGCAACCTTTACAATGAGCAGTTCTTC.

This chain connects TRBV11-2 to TRBJ2-2, with TRBD1 matching 7 bases. Germline CDR1 SGHAT, CDR2 FQNNGV. This CDR3 spans 15 amino acids. V shed 2 bases and J 6 bases; nucleotides not matched to a gene: 6. CDR3 in DNA: TGTGCCAGCAGCTTAACGCGAGGGGGCGCCGGGGAGCTGTTTTTT. Translating gives CASSLTRGGAGELFF.